One and the same sample provided the 29 T cell receptor beta chains below, sequenced in a study of T cell responses to AZD1222 COVID-19 vaccine. Repertoires were generated with immunoSEQ multiplex PCR, while TCRdb's copy carries only in-frame clones and drops some. The sample has roughly 120,000 clones, roughly 87% seen once; the top ten hold 7.5%. The sequences come from peripheral blood, collected on day 0 of AZD1222 vaccination. The receptors stem from an adult in good health.

This chain joins TRBV28 and TRBJ1-1, with D uncertain. V shed 6 bases and J shed 0 bases, with 8 bases lying between them. This CDR3 has 13 amino acids. In germline, CDR1 is MDHEN, CDR2 SYDVKM. The CDR3 DNA reads TGTGCCAGCAGAGGAGGCTTGAACACTGAAGCTTTCTTT. Protein: CASRGGLNTEAFF.

This clone was observed a handful of times. The rearrangement joins TRBV30 to TRBJ1-6, with 8 bases fitting TRBD1. Germline V gene lookup returns CDR1 GTSNPN and CDR2 SVGIG (reference sequence). CDR3 size: 15 residues. The V gene end was trimmed by 5 bases and the J gene end by 4 bases; junction bases not matched to a gene: 7. CDR3 amino acids: CAWLPGGAYNSPLHF. As DNA, the CDR3 is TGTGCCTGGCTCCCAGGGGGCGCTTATAATTCACCCCTCCACTTT.

This chain uses TRBV27 with TRBJ1-1; D gene uncertain. CDR3 size: 13 residues. Trimming stripped 3 bases from V and 1 base from J, with 6 bases between. Germline assignment: CDR1 MNHEY and CDR2 SMNVEV (reference sequence). CDR3 loop: CASSFGENTEAFF. The CDR3 DNA reads TGTGCCAGCAGTTTTGGGGAGAACACTGAAGCTTTCTTT.

CDR3 DNA: TGTGCCAGTAGTATGCTTGGGGGCCCGAATTCACCCCTCCACTTT. Its protein product is CASSMLGGPNSPLHF. The chain carries TRBV19 and TRBJ1-6, with D maybe TRBD1 (6 bases). The CDR3 consists of 15 residues. Per germline, CDR1 LNHDA and CDR2 SQIVND (reference sequence). Trimming removed 3 bases from V and 7 bases from J, with 13 bases in between.

This chain uses TRBV25-1 with TRBJ2-2; D not certain. CDR3 length: 12 amino acids. Germline V lookup: CDR1 MGHDK, CDR2 SYGVNS. Between the trimmed V and J ends, which lost 6 bases and 6 bases, there was a span of 8 bases. CDR3 DNA sequence: TGTGCCAGCAGCTCGGACGCCGGGGAGCTGTTTTTT. This sequence encodes CASSSDAGELFF.

The chain links TRBV28 to TRBJ1-5; D not resolved. The CDR3 totals 12 residues. Trimming removed 6 bases from V and 9 bases from J, with 12 bases in between. In germline, CDR1 is MDHEN, CDR2 SYDVKM. As DNA, the CDR3 is TGTGCCAGCAGCCTGAAGGTACCGCCCCAGCATTTT. It translates to CASSLKVPPQHF.

This chain links TRBV27 with TRBJ2-2; D gene unclear. The ends were cut back, 2 bases at V and 4 bases at J, with 11 bases in the middle. The CDR3 is 15 residues long. The germline gives CDR1 MNHEY, CDR2 SMNVEV (reference sequence). CDR3 bases: TGTGCCAGCAGTTTACGGTCCCAAGGCACCGGGGAGCTGTTTTTT. It is translated as CASSLRSQGTGELFF.

The CDR3: CASRHELNYGYTF. CDR3 nucleotides: TGCGCCAGCAGACACGAACTAAACTATGGCTACACCTTC. The chain is built from TRBV5-1 and TRBJ1-2; D is ambiguous. The V gene lost 5 bases and the J gene lost 2 bases, with 10 bases spanning the gap. Looked up from germline, CDR1 is SGHRS and CDR2 is YFSETQ. The CDR3 length is 13 residues.

V gene TRBV5-1 combines with J gene TRBJ1-2; D ambiguous. Per germline, CDR1 SGHRS and CDR2 YFSETQ. This CDR3 spans 16 amino acids. V was pared by 0 bases and J by 4 bases, with 16 bases between. The CDR3 DNA sequence: TGCGCCAGCAGCTTGGAGTCGCCCCGCGTGGGCTATGGCTACACCTTC. Encoded protein: CASSLESPRVGYGYTF. The full variable domain, in which reference TRBV5-1 and TRBJ1-2 provide the parts outside the CDR3, is KAGVTQTPRYLIKTRGQQVTLSCSPISGHRSVSWYQQTPGQGLQFLFEYFSETQRNKGNFPGRFSGRQFSNSRSEMNVSTLELGDSALYLCASSLESPRVGYGYTFGSGTRLTVV.

The V call is TRBV7-9, the J call TRBJ1-6; D remains unclear. V shed 1 base and J shed 3 bases, with 10 bases lying between them. Germline-derived CDR1 and CDR2 are SEHNR and FQNEAQ (reference sequence). The CDR3 consists of 16 residues. Here the CDR3 DNA reads TGTGCCAGCAGCTTAGATAACAGAAACTATAATTCACCCCTCCACTTT. This codes for CASSLDNRNYNSPLHF.

This chain uses TRBV29-1 with TRBJ2-1; 12 bases match TRBD2. CDR1 is SQVTM, CDR2 ANQGSEA, per germline. The CDR3 sequence is 15 residues long. Germline trimming cut 6 bases from V and 9 bases from J; bases unmatched to any gene: 12. As DNA, the CDR3 is TGCAGCGTGGACCGTACTAGCGGGAGGTTGGGTGAGCAGTTCTTC. Its translation: CSVDRTSGRLGEQFF.

The J gene is TRBJ1-3, the V gene TRBV28; D not certain. The V gene's germline CDR1 is MDHEN and CDR2 SYDVKM. The V end was cut by 3 bases, the J end by 4 bases, with 10 bases between. CDR3 length equals 14 residues. The chain's CDR3 is CASSFPTRGNTIYF. The CDR3, as DNA: TGTGCCAGCAGTTTCCCCACCAGGGGAAACACCATATATTTT.

V is TRBV28 and J is TRBJ2-3; 11 nucleotides line up with TRBD2. CDR1 is MDHEN and CDR2 is SYDVKM in the germline V gene. V gave up 6 bases and J gave up 3 bases; unmatched junction bases: 8. The CDR3 sequence is 16 residues long. CDR3 sequence reads: CASSRGTSGKTDTQYF. The CDR3 nucleotides are TGTGCCAGCAGCCGGGGGACTAGCGGAAAGACAGATACGCAGTATTTT.

This sequence joins TRBV18 and TRBJ1-1; D call uncertain. This CDR3 is built from 12 residues. Germline CDR1 KGHSH, CDR2 LQKENI. Trimming shortened V by 3 bases and J by 3 bases, and 5 bases separated the two germline ends. This CDR3 reads CASSPSHTEAFF. DNA of the CDR3: TGTGCCAGCTCACCTTCACACACTGAAGCTTTCTTT.

This clone was observed a single time. Compared with germline, one end of the junction differs, possibly owing to a read error. This chain joins TRBV6-6 and TRBJ1-2; TRBD1 agrees at 7 bases. CDR3 length equals 11 residues. Germline V lookup: CDR1 MNHNY, CDR2 SVGAGI (reference sequence). In nucleotides, the CDR3 is TGTGCCAGCAGTTACTTAGGGGGCTTCACCTTC. Translation gives CASSYLGGFTF.

This sequence joins TRBV6-5 and TRBJ1-3; D ambiguous. The CDR3 totals 13 residues. V lost 6 bases and J lost 1, with 7 bases in between. Germline V gene sequence: CDR1 MNHEY, CDR2 SVGAGI. The CDR3 spells CASRLISGNTIYF. CDR3 coding DNA: TGTGCCAGCAGGCTTATATCTGGAAACACCATATATTTT.

The V and J genes are TRBV4-2 and TRBJ2-2; 12 bases fit TRBD1. This CDR3 is built from 19 residues. Per the germline V gene, CDR1 is LGHNA and CDR2 is YNFKEQ. The J segment lost 0 bases and the V segment lost 3 bases, leaving 8 bases of the junction unmatched. The CDR3 DNA sequence: TGTGCCAGCAGCCACCCGGGACAGGGGGCATTCGCGAACACCGGGGAGCTGTTTTTT. This gives the protein CASSHPGQGAFANTGELFF.

This chain uses TRBV5-4 with TRBJ1-1, with 11 bases identical to TRBD1. The germline V gene encodes CDR1 SGHNT and CDR2 YYREEE (reference sequence). CDR3 length: 14 residues. Losses at the gene ends were 4 bases for V and 4 bases for J; bases not matched to a gene: 3. CDR3 region: CASSRDRGATEAFF. In DNA, the CDR3 is TGTGCCAGCAGCAGGGACAGGGGGGCCACTGAAGCTTTCTTT.

The chain recombines TRBV28 with TRBJ2-7; no clear D. The CDR3 is 13 residues long. Germline CDR1 and CDR2: MDHEN and SYDVKM. The ends were cut back, 8 bases at V and 2 bases at J, with 13 bases in the middle. CDR3 in amino acids: CASVSRPAYEQYF. As DNA, the CDR3 is TGTGCCAGCGTATCCAGGCCAGCCTACGAGCAGTACTTC.

The chain combines TRBV14 with TRBJ1-6; no firm D call. The CDR3 consists of 13 residues. The V gene lost 5 bases and the J gene lost 10 bases, with 12 bases spanning the gap. CDR1 and CDR2 from the germline V gene are SGHDN and FVKESK. The CDR3, as DNA: TGTGCCAGCAGCGAAAAGCCTCGCTCACCCCTCCACTTT. This gives the protein CASSEKPRSPLHF.

The rearrangement joins TRBV7-9 to TRBJ1-1, with D hard to call. Germline V CDR1 and CDR2: SEHNR, FQNEAQ (reference sequence). This CDR3 region has 12 residues. The germline V and J ends were trimmed by 4 bases and 0 bases, with 3 bases remaining between them. CDR3 DNA: TGTGCCAGCAGCTGGATGAACACTGAAGCTTTCTTT. Amino acids: CASSWMNTEAFF.

The CDR3 nucleotides are TGTGCCAGCAGCTTACGGACAGGGGCTGCTGAAGCTTTCTTT. Translated, it gives CASSLRTGAAEAFF. The gene calls are TRBV7-9 and TRBJ1-1; TRBD1 matches 9 bases. CDR3 length: 14 amino acids. Germline V gene data show CDR1 as SEHNR and CDR2 as FQNEAQ (reference sequence). The V and J ends lost 2 bases and 6 bases, in that order; junction bases with no gene match: 4.

The chain uses TRBV18 and TRBJ2-1, with TRBD2 as a possible D gene (5 bases). The CDR3 runs 14 residues. Per the germline V gene, CDR1 is KGHSH and CDR2 is LQKENI. Trimming pared 5 bases from V and 0 bases from J, leaving 8 bases between. The CDR3 region has the DNA TGTGCCAGCTCAGCAGCGGACTCCTACAATGAGCAGTTCTTC. This codes for CASSAADSYNEQFF. The full variable domain, with the rest looked up from reference TRBV18 and TRBJ2-1, is NAGVMQNPRHLVRRRGQEARLRCSPMKGHSHVYWYRQLPEEGLKFMVYLQKENIIDESGMPKERFSAEFPKEGPSILRIQQVVRGDSAAYFCASSAADSYNEQFFGPGTRLTVL.

A few counts support this clone. The chain recombines TRBV11-3 with TRBJ1-1; no clear D. This CDR3 comprises 13 residues. V shed 5 bases and J shed 6 bases, with 13 bases lying between them. Germline lookup yields CDR1 SGHNT and CDR2 YENEEA. CDR3 sequence: CASSRTSAAEAFF. DNA for the CDR3: TGTGCCAGCAGCCGCACCTCAGCGGCTGAAGCTTTCTTT.

The rearrangement links TRBV10-3 to TRBJ1-1; possibly TRBD1 for D (6 bases). The V and J ends lost 6 bases and 4 bases respectively, with 9 bases between them. This CDR3 spans 12 amino acids. Germline V CDR1 and CDR2: ENHRY, SYGVKD. CDR3 sequence: CAISETGTEAFF. The CDR3 DNA is TGTGCCATCAGCGAGACAGGCACTGAAGCTTTCTTT.

The chain recombines TRBV15 with TRBJ2-3; D is tentatively TRBD1 or TRBD2 (6 bases each). The germline V gene has CDR1 LNHNV and CDR2 YYDKDF (reference sequence). CDR3 size: 18 residues. The V end was cut by 0 bases, the J end by 4 bases, with 20 bases between. The chain's CDR3 is CATSRDLVARGGPDTQYF. CDR3 in DNA: TGTGCCACCAGCAGAGATTTGGTGGCTAGAGGGGGGCCAGATACGCAGTATTTT.

The chain employs TRBV11-2 and TRBJ1-2; D might be TRBD1 (5 bases). The germline V and J ends were trimmed by 5 bases and 5 bases, with 18 bases remaining between them. CDR3 length: 15 residues. The V gene's germline CDR1 is SGHAT and CDR2 FQNNGV. The CDR3 DNA is TGTGCCAGCAGCCCCCCCGGGGCAGGCCGGTATGGCTACACCTTC. This codes for CASSPPGAGRYGYTF.

The chain carries TRBV9 and TRBJ2-1; D is ambiguous. The CDR3 totals 14 residues. CDR1 and CDR2 (germline): SGDLS, YYNGEE. V lost 0 bases and J 6 bases, leaving 10 bases between the germline ends. The CDR3 spells CASSVGVASNEQFF. For the CDR3, the DNA is TGTGCCAGCAGCGTAGGCGTAGCTAGCAATGAGCAGTTCTTC.

The V and J genes are TRBV7-8 and TRBJ1-4; D is undetermined. Per the germline V gene, CDR1 is SGHVS and CDR2 is FQNEAQ. Trimming removed 6 bases from V and 0 bases from J, with 11 bases in between. This CDR3 has 15 amino acids. CDR3 residues: CASSPSGSTNEKLFF. DNA of the CDR3: TGTGCCAGCAGTCCATCGGGGTCAACTAATGAAAAACTGTTTTTT.